Given below is one T cell receptor beta chain in context. There are many counts of this clonotype. Its cognate antigen has yet to be identified. Base-call qualities are not available, and no considerably larger clone is one nucleotide away. The germline V gene supplies CDR1 ENHRY and CDR2 SYGVKD. Between the V and J ends, shortened by 4 bases and 2 bases respectively, the junction contains 8 bases. The CDR3 measures 13 amino acids from cysteine to phenylalanine. Of the read, only the CDR3 DNA is kept; its 39 bases are in frame from base 1. All donors were healthy Caucasians. Miltenyi CD45RO+ enrichment and human naive T-cell isolation kits were used to isolate memory (CD45RO+) and naive T cells from PBMC. This record comes from a study of identical twins (dated by TCRdb to the mid-2010s). About the study as a whole: TCR alpha and beta repertoires from monozygotic twins, unrelated adults of various ages and cord blood were deep-sequenced to test whether fetal clonotypes persist. Replicate twin experiments were performed at different times using different library preparation protocols to rule out contamination.

Summary of the overall study and its limitations: Zero-insertion analyses could be partly confounded by invariant T cells such as MAIT and iNKT, although diverse VJ usage argued against such confounding for most clonotypes. Compared with coincidental sharing between unrelated individuals, an excess of low generation-probability sequences was observed among out-of-frame TCR alpha sequences shared between twins. Out-of-frame TCR alpha sharing in monozygotic twins was systematically underestimated by recombination models, whereas sharing between unrelated individuals was in agreement with the recombination models. Fewer insertions were carried by abundant cord blood beta clonotypes, a similar but weaker trend appeared in young adult naive repertoires, and no such trend appeared in memory repertoires. In beta out-of-frame sequences, excess twin sharing was weaker, because having fewer shared sequences lowered the signal-to-noise ratio. Because the same donors could not be followed over many years, the conclusions relied on cross-sectional statistical analysis.

Library construction relied on 5' RACE. The sample was run on an Illumina HiSeq 2000. A universal primer binding site was introduced by template switching, and a unique molecular identifier was present in the final cDNA, enabling accurate counting of TCR cDNA molecules. Specific primers in the conserved constant-segment region were used to synthesize first-strand cDNA for TCR alpha and beta chains. To control for contamination, every cDNA library was double barcoded, receiving both a SMART-Mk sample barcode and Illumina barcodes. TruSeq adapter sequences, together with Illumina sample barcodes, were added in two successive PCR steps. The Illumina HiSeq platform was used with custom primers to sequence TCR alpha and beta cDNA libraries. Under the source paper's analysis protocol: MiGEC was used to process raw reads and extract unique molecular identifiers, and MiXCR was used to find CDR3 positions. Recombination models were inferred per individual with the repgenHMM and IGoR tools using an EM algorithm. Shared clonotype analysis was performed with the tcR package in R, normalizing sharing by the product of cloneset sizes. To study raw recombination without the effects of thymic and clonal selection, out-of-frame nonproductive sequences were analyzed. TCRdb ran its own pipeline on the public reads, namely fastp trimming at Q25 and MiXCR clone calling, and kept in-frame beta chains. Entries that share a CDR3 protein sequence are merged under the most common genes and DNA. The V and J calls shown here were made by TCRdb, not taken from the authors' results. This sample has about 240,000 distinct CDR3 sequences in its table, and over 9.5% of those were observed once. 9% to 10% of the sample lies in the top ten.

The chain couples TRBV10-3 to TRBJ1-1; a confident D gene designation cannot be given. Sequenced material: memory T cells sorted from blood. The intended sense of this specimen's cell subset or site label: CD45RO+ enriched T cells. The receptor was derived from a man between 45 and 60 years old in good health. The DNA sequence is as follows: TGTGCCATCAGTGTCAGGCCTAACACTGAAGCTTTCTTT. It translates as CAISVRPNTEAFF.